The clone carrying this T cell receptor beta chain appeared a single time. Antigen specificity is unknown. Within the sample, other DNA sequences also encode this same CDR3. The method was immunoSEQ multiplex PCR; TCRdb's version includes in-frame clones alone and lacks a portion of them. The sample contains approximately 2,000,000 clones, just over 90% of which appear only once. The ends were cut back, 5 bases at V and 4 bases at J, with 15 bases in the middle. In germline, CDR1 is MNHEY, CDR2 SMNVEV (reference sequence). This CDR3 has 14 residues. This sample was included in a study of shared clonotypes between healthy human individuals. In the study overall: Donors had three CD4 naive, three CD4 memory, two CD8 naive and one CD8 memory plate apiece.

Study results and caveats: How much donors shared clonotypes was expected to be affected by sequencing depth. Non-shared clonotypes showed lower generation probabilities than clonotypes common to all four donors.

Naive CD8 isolation took CD45RO-negative cells positively selected for CCR7 and excluded terminally differentiated effector memory CD45RA+ cells. The specimen sequenced was naive CD8+ T cells from PBMCs. J is TRBJ2-7 and V is TRBV27, with D possibly TRBD2 on 6 matching bases. The sequence derives from a man younger than 35 in good health. Some clones in this sample may be carry-over from other donors' samples. CDR3 in DNA: TGTGCCAGCAGTCTCGGGGGTTTCAGTTACGAGCAGTACTTC. Its translation: CASSLGGFSYEQYF.